The T cell receptor (beta chain) under discussion was sequenced for a study of shared clonotypes between healthy human individuals. Looking at the study overall: Plates per donor: three CD4 naive, three CD4 memory, two CD8 naive, one CD8 memory.

The sample holds many counts of this clone. The antigen remains undetermined. Study-wide results and caveats: How much donors shared clonotypes was expected to be affected by sequencing depth. The study generally estimated greater richness for naive than memory subsets.

Sequenced by immunoSEQ multiplex PCR; TCRdb stores in-frame clones only, minus some. The table shows 550,000 to 850,000 clones, with 74% occurring only once. The ends lost 0 bases at V and 3 bases at J; junction bases unmatched: 16. This CDR3 has 20 amino acids. The V gene's germline CDR1 is SGHRS and CDR2 YFSETQ. All the donors were Caucasian adults who lived in Nashville, Tennessee. This receptor was identified in a woman in her 30s in good health. Sequences were obtained from memory CD4+ T cells sorted from blood. As to subset: CD45RA-negative fraction. The chain employs TRBV5-1 and TRBJ2-7, with 12 bases that match TRBD2. The CDR3 protein is CASSLARGAGTSGRNYEQYF. CDR3 coding DNA: TGCGCCAGCAGCTTGGCCCGGGGGGCCGGGACTAGCGGGCGAAACTACGAGCAGTACTTC.